A selection of T cell receptor beta chains follows, all from one sample in a study of cytomegalovirus exposure and HLA in healthy donors. Method: immunoSEQ multiplex PCR; TCRdb's copy keeps in-frame clones and lacks some. Of approximately 100,000 clones listed, around 81% are singletons. The sequenced sample was PBMCs. Receptors were obtained from a man aged 18-30 years in good health and CMV-seronegative. Each CDR3 is given with its conserved first and last residue. A D gene is named only where the DNA matches it firmly. The size entry is marked missing in some rows and otherwise reads once, few, many or a size class.

>TRBV5-4|-|-|TRBJ2-7
TGTGCCAGCAGCCTTGAGGGTTATGTCAACGAGCAGTACTTC
CASSLEGYVNEQYF
>TRBV5-1|-|TRBD1|TRBJ1-2
TGCGCCAGCAGCGGGACAGGGGAGGGTGGCTACACCTTC
CASSGTGEGGYTF
>TRBV18|-|-|TRBJ2-7
TGTGCCAGCTCACCCCCGGGGAGGCCCTACGAGCAGTACTTC
CASSPPGRPYEQYF
>TRBV19|-|TRBD1|TRBJ2-1
TGTGCCAGTAGTATGCAGGGGGCCTACAATGAGCAGTTCTTC
CASSMQGAYNEQFF
>TRBV6-6|-|-|TRBJ1-2
TGTGCCAGCACCAGCGGGTATGGCTACACCTTC
CASTSGYGYTF
>TRBV9|-|TRBD1|TRBJ2-1
TGTGCCAGCAGCGTAGTAGGAGAGCCTCAGGGGGCGCGGGAGCAGTTCTTC
CASSVVGEPQGAREQFF
>TRBV6-5|-|-|TRBJ1-2
TGTGCCAGCAGTTACTCTTGGCAGAACTATGGCTACACCTTC
CASSYSWQNYGYTF
>TRBV11-3|few|-|TRBJ2-1
TGTGCCAGCAGCTTGGACAACTACAATGAGCAGTTCTTC
CASSLDNYNEQFF
>TRBV2|few|-|TRBJ1-2
TGTGCCAGCAGACTAGGATCCCTCAACTATGGCTACACCTTC
CASRLGSLNYGYTF
>TRBV19|-|TRBD2|TRBJ2-3
TGTGCCAGTAGTTATCTACGGCCGGTGTGGCGGCGGGGGATAGATACGCAGTATTTT
CASSYLRPVWRRGIDTQYF
>TRBV6-1|-|TRBD2|TRBJ2-1
TGTGCCAGCAGTGAACTAGCGGGGTCCTACAATGAGCAGTTCTTC
CASSELAGSYNEQFF
>TRBV18|-|-|TRBJ1-5
TGTGCCAGCTCACCGGCGGGGATGAGTCAGCCCCAGCATTTT
CASSPAGMSQPQHF
>TRBV5-1|few|-|TRBJ1-3
TGCGCCAGCAGCCACGGGTCAGGGATTGGAAACACCATATATTTT
CASSHGSGIGNTIYF